These 4 T cell receptor beta chains came from one sample sequenced in a study of response to subunit inactivated influenza vaccine. Via MiXCR, TCRdb re-called the RT-PCR reads, giving one row per CDR3 protein. The sample has about 500,000 distinct CDR3 sequences; about 17% are singletons. Sequenced here: CD4+ T cells sorted from PBMCs, sampled less than 30 months after vaccination. The receptors come from a man aged 45-69 years who received an inactivated influenza vaccine.

A few counts support this clonotype. The chain is built from TRBV25-1 and TRBJ2-7; the D is unclear. This CDR3 spans 14 amino acids. Trimming stripped 2 bases from V and 0 bases from J, with 8 bases between. The germline gives CDR1 MGHDK, CDR2 SYGVNS. The CDR3 protein is CASSEPEFSYEQYF. DNA of the CDR3: TGTGCCAGCAGTGAACCTGAGTTCTCCTACGAGCAGTACTTC.

This clonotype was observed a handful of times. The chain carries TRBV2 and TRBJ2-1, with TRBD1 as a possible D gene (5 bases). V shed 5 bases and J shed 5 bases, with 22 bases lying between them. The CDR3 runs to 17 residues. Germline V gene sequence: CDR1 SNHLY, CDR2 FYNNEI. CDR3 DNA sequence: TGTGCCAGCAGTAGCCTCATACAGGACCCGTCGAACAATGAGCAGTTCTTC. As protein: CASSSLIQDPSNNEQFF.

This clonotype appeared a few times. This chain links TRBV6-1 with TRBJ2-2; D call uncertain. CDR1 and CDR2 (germline): MNHNS, SASEGT. The CDR3 contains 15 residues. Trimming left V 5 bases short and J 0 bases short, with 10 bases between. The CDR3: CASSTESANTGELFF. The DNA of the CDR3 is TGTGCCAGCAGTACGGAGAGCGCGAACACCGGGGAGCTGTTTTTT.

This clonotype was recorded a few times. V and J are TRBV7-9 and TRBJ1-5, with D perhaps TRBD1 (6 bases). The CDR3 spans 17 residues. V lost 3 bases and J 6 bases, leaving 21 bases between the germline ends. Germline V gene lookup returns CDR1 SEHNR and CDR2 FQNEAQ (reference sequence). CDR3 DNA: TGTGCCAGCAGCTTTGAGGGTTTGGGGGGCGCTGGTCAGCCCCAGCATTTT. Translating gives CASSFEGLGGAGQPQHF.